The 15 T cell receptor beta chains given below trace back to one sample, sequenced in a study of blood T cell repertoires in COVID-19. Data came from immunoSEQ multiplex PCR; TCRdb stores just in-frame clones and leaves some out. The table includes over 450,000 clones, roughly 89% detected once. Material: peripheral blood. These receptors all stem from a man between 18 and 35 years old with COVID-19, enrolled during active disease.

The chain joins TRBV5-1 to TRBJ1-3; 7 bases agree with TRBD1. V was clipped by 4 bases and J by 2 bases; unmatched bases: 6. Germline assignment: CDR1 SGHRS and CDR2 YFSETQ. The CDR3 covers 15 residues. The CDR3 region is CASSLTGTAGNTIYF. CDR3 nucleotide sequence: TGCGCCAGCAGCCTGACCGGGACAGCTGGAAACACCATATATTTT.

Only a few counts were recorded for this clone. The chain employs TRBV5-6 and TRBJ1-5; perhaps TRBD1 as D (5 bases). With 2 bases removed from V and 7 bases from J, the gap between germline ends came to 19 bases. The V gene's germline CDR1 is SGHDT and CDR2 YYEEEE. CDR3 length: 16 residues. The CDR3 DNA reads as TGTGCCAGCAGCTTAGGCCGGGTGAGGGGAGGGCAGCCCCAGCATTTT. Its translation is CASSLGRVRGGQPQHF.

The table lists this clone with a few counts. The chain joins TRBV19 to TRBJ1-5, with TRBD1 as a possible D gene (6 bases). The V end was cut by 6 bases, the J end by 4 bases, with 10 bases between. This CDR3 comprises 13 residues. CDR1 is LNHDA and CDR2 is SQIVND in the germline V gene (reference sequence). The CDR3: CASSRDKNQPQHF. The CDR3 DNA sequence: TGTGCCAGTAGCCGGGACAAAAATCAGCCCCAGCATTTT. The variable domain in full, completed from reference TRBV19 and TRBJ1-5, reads DGGITQSPKYLFRKEGQNVTLSCEQNLNHDAMYWYRQDPGQGLRLIYYSQIVNDFQKGDIAEGYSVSREKKESFPLTVTSAQKNPTAFYLCASSRDKNQPQHFGDGTRLSIL.

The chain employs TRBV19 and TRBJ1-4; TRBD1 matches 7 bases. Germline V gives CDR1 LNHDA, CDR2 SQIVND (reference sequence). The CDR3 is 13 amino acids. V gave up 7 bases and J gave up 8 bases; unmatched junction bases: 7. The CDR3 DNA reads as TGTGCCAGTAACAGACAGGGAGGAGAAAAACTGTTTTTT. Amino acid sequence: CASNRQGGEKLFF.

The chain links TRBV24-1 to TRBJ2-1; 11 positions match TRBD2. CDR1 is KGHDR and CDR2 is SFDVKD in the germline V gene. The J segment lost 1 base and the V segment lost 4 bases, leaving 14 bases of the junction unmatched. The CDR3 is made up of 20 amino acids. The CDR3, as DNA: TGTGCCACCAGTGACCCTCAGGGTACTAGCGGGAGTGGGTCCTACAATGAGCAGTTCTTC. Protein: CATSDPQGTSGSGSYNEQFF.

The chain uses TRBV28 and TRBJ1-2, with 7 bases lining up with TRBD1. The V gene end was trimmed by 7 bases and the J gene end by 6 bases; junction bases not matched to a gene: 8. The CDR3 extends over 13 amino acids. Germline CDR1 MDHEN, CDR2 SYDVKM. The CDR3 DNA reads TGTGCCAGCACCCGACAGGGAGCTGATGGCTACACCTTC. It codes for CASTRQGADGYTF.

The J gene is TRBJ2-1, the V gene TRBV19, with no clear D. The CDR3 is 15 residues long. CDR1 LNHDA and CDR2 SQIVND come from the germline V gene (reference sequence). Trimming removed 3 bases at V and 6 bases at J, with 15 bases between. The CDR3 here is CASSMLGSPFNEQFF. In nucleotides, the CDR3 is TGTGCCAGTAGTATGCTAGGATCCCCCTTCAATGAGCAGTTCTTC.

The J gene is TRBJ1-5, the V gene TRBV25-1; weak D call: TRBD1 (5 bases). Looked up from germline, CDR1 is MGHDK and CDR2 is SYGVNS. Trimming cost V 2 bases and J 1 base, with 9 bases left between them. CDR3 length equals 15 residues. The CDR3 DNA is TGTGCCAGCAGTGAACGGGGGGAAAGCAATCAGCCCCAGCATTTT. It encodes CASSERGESNQPQHF. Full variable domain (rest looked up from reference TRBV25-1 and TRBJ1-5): EADIYQTPRYLVIGTGKKITLECSQTMGHDKMYWYQQDPGMELHLIHYSYGVNSTEKGDLSSESTVSRIRTEHFPLTLESARPSHTSQYLCASSERGESNQPQHFGDGTRLSIL.

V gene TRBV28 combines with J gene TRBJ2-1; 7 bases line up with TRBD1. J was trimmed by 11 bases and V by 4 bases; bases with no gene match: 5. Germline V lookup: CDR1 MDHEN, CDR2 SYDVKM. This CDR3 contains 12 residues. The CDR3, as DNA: TGTGCCAGCAGTTCCGGGACAGAGCAGCAGTTCTTC. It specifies CASSSGTEQQFF.

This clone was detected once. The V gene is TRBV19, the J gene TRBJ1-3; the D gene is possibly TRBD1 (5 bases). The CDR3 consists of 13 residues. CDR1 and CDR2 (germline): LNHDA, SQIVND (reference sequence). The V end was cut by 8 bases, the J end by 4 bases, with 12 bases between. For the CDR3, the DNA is TGTGCCAGTCAAGCAGGGCCGGGAAACACCATATATTTT. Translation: CASQAGPGNTIYF.

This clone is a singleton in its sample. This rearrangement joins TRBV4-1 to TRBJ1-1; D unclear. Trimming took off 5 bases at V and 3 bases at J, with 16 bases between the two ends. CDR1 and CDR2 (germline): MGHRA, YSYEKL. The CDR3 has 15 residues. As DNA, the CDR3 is TGCGCCAGCAGCTCTCGCAGCGGCATCCACACTGAAGCTTTCTTT. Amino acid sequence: CASSSRSGIHTEAFF.

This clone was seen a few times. CDR3 nucleotide sequence: TGTGCCACCAGCCAGGTGTCGGCAGATTACAATGAGCAGTTCTTC. Translating it yields CATSQVSADYNEQFF. The chain has TRBV24-1 and TRBJ2-1; no clear D gene. The CDR3 length is 15 residues. Trimming stripped 7 bases from V and 4 bases from J, with 16 bases between. The germline CDR1 and CDR2 sequences are KGHDR and SFDVKD.

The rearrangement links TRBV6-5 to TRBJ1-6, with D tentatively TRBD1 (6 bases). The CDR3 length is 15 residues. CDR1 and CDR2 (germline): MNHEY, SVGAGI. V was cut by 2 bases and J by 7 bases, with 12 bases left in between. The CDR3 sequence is CASSYGGAKNSPLHF. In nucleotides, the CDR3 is TGTGCCAGCAGTTACGGGGGCGCGAAGAATTCACCCCTCCACTTT.

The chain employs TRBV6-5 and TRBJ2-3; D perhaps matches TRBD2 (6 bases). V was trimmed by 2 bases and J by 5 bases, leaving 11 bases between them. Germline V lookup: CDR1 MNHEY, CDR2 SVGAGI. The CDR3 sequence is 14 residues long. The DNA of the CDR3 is TGTGCCAGCAGTTACAACCACGGGGGAGATACGCAGTATTTT. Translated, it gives CASSYNHGGDTQYF.

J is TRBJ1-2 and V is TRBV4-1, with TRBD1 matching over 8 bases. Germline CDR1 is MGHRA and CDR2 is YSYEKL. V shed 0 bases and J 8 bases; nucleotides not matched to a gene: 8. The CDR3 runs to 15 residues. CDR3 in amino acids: CASSQECGQGYGYTF. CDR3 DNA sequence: TGCGCCAGCAGCCAAGAGTGCGGACAGGGCTACGGCTACACCTTC.